This T cell receptor (beta chain) was found in a study of type 1 regulatory T cells. The wider study: This in vitro CD4 product, T-allo10, is enriched for Tr1 cells and alloantigen-specific.

The CDR3 length is 15 residues. The germline V and J ends were trimmed by 1 base and 1 base, with 11 bases remaining between them. Germline loops: CDR1 KGHSH, CDR2 LQKENI. TCRdb redid the calling of the reads with MiXCR, one entry per CDR3 protein. The data show around 62,000 distinct CDR3 sequences, approximately 64% seen once. Graft donor-derived T-allo10 cells were described as host-alloantigen-specific, anergic, and alloantigen-specifically suppressive. In this sample, this clonotype turned up a few times. What it binds is unknown. Sequenced input: cultured T cells, either the whole culture or a sorted T cell fraction (not recorded which). Described subset: Tr1-enriched cell product generated in vitro against host alloantigens. The chain has TRBV18 and TRBJ2-7; D is possibly TRBD1 (5 bases). The clonotype was recovered from a human donor in good health. The CDR3 DNA reads as TGTGCCAGCTCACCACTTCGGCAGGGATCCTACGAGCAGTACTTC. It codes for CASSPLRQGSYEQYF.